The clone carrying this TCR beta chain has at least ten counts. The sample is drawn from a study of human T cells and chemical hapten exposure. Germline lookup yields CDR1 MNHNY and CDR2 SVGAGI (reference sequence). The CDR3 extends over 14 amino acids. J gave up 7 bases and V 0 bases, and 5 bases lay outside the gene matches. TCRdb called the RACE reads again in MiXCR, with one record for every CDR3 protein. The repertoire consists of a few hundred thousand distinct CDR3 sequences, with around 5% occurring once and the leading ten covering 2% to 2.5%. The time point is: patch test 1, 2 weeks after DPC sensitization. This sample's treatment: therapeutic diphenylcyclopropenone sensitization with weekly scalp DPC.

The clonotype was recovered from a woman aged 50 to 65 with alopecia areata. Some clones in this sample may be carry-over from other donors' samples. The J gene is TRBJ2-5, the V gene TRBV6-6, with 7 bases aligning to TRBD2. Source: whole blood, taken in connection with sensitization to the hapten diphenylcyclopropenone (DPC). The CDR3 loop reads CASSYSRELGTQYF. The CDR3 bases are TGTGCCAGCAGTTACTCGCGGGAGCTGGGGACCCAGTACTTC.